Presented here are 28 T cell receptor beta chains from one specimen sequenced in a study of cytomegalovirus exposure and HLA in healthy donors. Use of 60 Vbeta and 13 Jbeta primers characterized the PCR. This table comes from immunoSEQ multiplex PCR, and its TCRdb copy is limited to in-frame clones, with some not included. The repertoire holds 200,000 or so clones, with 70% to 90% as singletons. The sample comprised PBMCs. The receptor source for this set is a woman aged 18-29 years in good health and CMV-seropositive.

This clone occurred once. CDR3 protein: CASSPGLAGAYKNIQYF. Here the CDR3 DNA reads TGTGCCAGCAGCCCCGGACTAGCGGGAGCCTACAAAAACATTCAGTACTTC. The chain employs TRBV4-2 and TRBJ2-4; 13 bases match TRBD2. The CDR3 length is 17 residues. Per germline, CDR1 LGHNA and CDR2 YNFKEQ. The V and J ends lost 4 bases and 3 bases, in that order; junction bases with no gene match: 6.

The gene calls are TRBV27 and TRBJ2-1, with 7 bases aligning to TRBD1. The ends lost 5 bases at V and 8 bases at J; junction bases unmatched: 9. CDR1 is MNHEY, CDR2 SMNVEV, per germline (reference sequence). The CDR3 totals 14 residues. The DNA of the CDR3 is TGTGCCAGCAGTCAGGGGGTCACGGACCATGAGCAGTTCTTC. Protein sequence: CASSQGVTDHEQFF.

CDR3 in DNA: TGTGCCAGCAGCTTGGGGGGGACTGGGGCCAACGTCCTGACTTTC. Amino acid sequence: CASSLGGTGANVLTF. V is TRBV7-8 and J is TRBJ2-6, with 7 positions matching TRBD2. Germline loops: CDR1 SGHVS, CDR2 FQNEAQ. The CDR3 has 15 amino acids. Trimming took 3 bases from V and 2 from J; bases not matched to a gene: 1.

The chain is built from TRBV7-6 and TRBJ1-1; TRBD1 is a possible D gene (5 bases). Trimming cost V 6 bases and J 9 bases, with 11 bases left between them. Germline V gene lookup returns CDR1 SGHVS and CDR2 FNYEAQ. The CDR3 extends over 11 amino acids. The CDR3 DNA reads TGTGCCAGCAGGCTCAGGACACAAGCTTTCTTT. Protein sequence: CASRLRTQAFF.

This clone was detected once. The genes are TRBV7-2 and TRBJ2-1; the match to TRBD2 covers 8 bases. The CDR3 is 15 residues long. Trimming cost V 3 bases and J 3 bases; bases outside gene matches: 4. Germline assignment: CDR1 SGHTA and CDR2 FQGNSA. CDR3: CASSLVRGDYNEQFF. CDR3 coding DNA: TGTGCCAGCAGCTTGGTGCGGGGGGACTACAATGAGCAGTTCTTC.

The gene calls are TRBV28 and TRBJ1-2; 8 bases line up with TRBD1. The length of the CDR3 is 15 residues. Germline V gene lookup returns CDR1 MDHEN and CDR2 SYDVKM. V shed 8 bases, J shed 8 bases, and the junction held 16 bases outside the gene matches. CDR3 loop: CASVTGTGNYAGYTF. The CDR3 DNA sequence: TGTGCCAGCGTGACCGGGACAGGAAACTATGCCGGCTACACCTTC.

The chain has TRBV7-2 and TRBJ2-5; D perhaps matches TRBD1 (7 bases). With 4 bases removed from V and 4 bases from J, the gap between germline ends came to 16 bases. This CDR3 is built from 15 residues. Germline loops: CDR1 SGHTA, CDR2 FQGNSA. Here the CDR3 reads CASSYNRGGGETQYF. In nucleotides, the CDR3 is TGTGCCAGCAGCTACAACAGGGGAGGAGGAGAGACCCAGTACTTC.

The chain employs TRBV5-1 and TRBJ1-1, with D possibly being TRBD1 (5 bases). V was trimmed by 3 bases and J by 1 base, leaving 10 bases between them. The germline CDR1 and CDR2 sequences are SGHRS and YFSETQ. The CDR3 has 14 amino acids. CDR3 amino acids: CASSYGGGNTEAFF. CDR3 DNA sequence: TGCGCCAGCAGCTACGGGGGGGGGAACACTGAAGCTTTCTTT. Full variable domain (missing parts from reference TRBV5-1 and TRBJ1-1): KAGVTQTPRYLIKTRGQQVTLSCSPISGHRSVSWYQQTPGQGLQFLFEYFSETQRNKGNFPGRFSGRQFSNSRSEMNVSTLELGDSALYLCASSYGGGNTEAFFGQGTRLTVV.

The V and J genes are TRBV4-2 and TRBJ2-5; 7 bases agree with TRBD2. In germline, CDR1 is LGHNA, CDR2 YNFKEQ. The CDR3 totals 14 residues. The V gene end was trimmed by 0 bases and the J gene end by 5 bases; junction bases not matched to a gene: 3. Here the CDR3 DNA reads TGTGCCAGCAGCCAAGACTGGCGGGGGGAGACCCAGTACTTC. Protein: CASSQDWRGETQYF.

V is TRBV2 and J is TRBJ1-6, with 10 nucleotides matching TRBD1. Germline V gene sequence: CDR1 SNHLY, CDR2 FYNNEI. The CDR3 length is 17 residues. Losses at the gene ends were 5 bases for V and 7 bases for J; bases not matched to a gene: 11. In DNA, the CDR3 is TGTGCCAGCAGTAGGGGGACAGGGGTTTTGAAGAATTCACCCCTCCACTTT. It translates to CASSRGTGVLKNSPLHF.

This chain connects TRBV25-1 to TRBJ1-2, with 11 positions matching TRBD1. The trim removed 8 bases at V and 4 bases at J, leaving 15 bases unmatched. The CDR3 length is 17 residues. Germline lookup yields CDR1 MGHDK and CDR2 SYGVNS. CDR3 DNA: TGTGCCAGCGGCGAAAGGGACAGGGGGGTTAGAGGCTATGGCTACACCTTC. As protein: CASGERDRGVRGYGYTF.

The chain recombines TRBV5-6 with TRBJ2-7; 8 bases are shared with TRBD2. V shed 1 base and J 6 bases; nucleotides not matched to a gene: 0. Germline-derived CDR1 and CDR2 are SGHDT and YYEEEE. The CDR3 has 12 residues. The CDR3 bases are TGTGCCAGCAGCTTGCGGGGGGGCGAGCAGTACTTC. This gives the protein CASSLRGGEQYF.

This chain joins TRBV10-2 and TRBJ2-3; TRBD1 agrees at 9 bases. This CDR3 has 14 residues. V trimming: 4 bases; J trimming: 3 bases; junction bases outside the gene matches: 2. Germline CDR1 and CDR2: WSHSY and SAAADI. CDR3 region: CASSGDRETDTQYF. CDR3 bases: TGCGCCAGCAGTGGGGACAGGGAGACAGATACGCAGTATTTT.

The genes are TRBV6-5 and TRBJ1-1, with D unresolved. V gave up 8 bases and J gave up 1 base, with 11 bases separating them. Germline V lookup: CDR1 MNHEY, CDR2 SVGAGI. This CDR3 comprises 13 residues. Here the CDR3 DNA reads TGTGCCAGCTCTACGCAATGGAACACTGAAGCTTTCTTT. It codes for CASSTQWNTEAFF.

In nucleotides, the CDR3 is TGTGCCAGCAGCCCCACCGGGGGCACTGAAGCTTTCTTT. This codes for CASSPTGGTEAFF. The rearrangement links TRBV14 to TRBJ1-1, with a weak D call TRBD1 (5 bases). V shed 4 bases and J shed 4 bases, with 10 bases lying between them. CDR3 length: 13 amino acids. Germline V lookup: CDR1 SGHDN, CDR2 FVKESK.

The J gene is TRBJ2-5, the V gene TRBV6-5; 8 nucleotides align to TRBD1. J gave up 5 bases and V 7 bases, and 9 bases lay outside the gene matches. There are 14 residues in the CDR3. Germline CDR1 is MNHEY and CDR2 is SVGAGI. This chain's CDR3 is CASTMDRAAETQYF. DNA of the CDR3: TGTGCCAGCACCATGGACAGGGCGGCGGAGACCCAGTACTTC.

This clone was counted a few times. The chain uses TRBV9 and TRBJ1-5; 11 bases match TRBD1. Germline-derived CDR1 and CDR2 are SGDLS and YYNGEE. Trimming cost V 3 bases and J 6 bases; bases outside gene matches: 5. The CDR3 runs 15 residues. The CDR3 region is CASSEGTGGTQPQHF. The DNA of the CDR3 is TGTGCCAGCAGCGAGGGGACAGGGGGTACTCAGCCCCAGCATTTT.

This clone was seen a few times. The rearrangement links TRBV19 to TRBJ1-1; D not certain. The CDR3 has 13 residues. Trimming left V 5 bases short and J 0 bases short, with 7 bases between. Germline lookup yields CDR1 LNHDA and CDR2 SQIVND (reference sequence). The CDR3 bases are TGTGCCAGTAGTGAACAGCTGAACACTGAAGCTTTCTTT. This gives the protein CASSEQLNTEAFF.

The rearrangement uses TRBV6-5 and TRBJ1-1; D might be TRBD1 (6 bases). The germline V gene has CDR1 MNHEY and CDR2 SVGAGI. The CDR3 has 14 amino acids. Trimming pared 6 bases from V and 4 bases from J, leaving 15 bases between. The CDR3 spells CASSPDRDITEAFF. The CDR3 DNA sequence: TGTGCCAGCAGCCCCGACCGGGACATCACTGAAGCTTTCTTT.

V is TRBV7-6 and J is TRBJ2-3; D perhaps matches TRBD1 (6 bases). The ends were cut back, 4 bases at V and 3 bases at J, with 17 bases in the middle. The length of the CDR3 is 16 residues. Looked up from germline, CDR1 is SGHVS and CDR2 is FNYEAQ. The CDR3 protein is CASSSGLGGRTDTQYF. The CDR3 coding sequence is TGTGCCAGCAGCTCCGGGTTAGGGGGACGGACAGATACGCAGTATTTT. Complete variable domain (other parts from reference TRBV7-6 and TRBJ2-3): GAGVSQSPRYKVTKRGQDVALRCDPISGHVSLYWYRQALGQGPEFLTYFNYEAQQDKSGLPNDRFSAERPEGSISTLTIQRTEQRDSAMYRCASSSGLGGRTDTQYFGPGTRLTVL.

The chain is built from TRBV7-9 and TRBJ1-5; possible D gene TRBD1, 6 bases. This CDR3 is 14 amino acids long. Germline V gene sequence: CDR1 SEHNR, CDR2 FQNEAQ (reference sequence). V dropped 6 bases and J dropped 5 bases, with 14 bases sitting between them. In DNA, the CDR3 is TGTGCCAGCAGTCAATCCGGACAGCATCAGCCCCAGCATTTT. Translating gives CASSQSGQHQPQHF.

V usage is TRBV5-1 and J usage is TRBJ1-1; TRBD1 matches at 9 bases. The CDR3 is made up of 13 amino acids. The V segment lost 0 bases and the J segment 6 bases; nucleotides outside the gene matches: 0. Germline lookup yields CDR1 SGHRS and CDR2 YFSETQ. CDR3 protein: CASSLGDRAEAFF. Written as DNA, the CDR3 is TGCGCCAGCAGCTTGGGGGACAGGGCTGAAGCTTTCTTT.

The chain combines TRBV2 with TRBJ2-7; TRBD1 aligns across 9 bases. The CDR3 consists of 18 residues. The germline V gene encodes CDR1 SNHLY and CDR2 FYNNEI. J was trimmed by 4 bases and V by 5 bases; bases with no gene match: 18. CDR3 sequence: CASSCRDRDSYCIYEQYF. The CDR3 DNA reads TGTGCCAGCAGTTGCCGGGACAGGGACTCTTATTGCATTTACGAGCAGTACTTC.

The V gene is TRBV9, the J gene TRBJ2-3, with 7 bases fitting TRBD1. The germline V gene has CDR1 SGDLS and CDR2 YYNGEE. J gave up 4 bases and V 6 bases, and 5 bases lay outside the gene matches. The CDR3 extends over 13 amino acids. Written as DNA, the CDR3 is TGTGCCAGCAACACAGGGGCCCCAGATACGCAGTATTTT. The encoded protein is CASNTGAPDTQYF.

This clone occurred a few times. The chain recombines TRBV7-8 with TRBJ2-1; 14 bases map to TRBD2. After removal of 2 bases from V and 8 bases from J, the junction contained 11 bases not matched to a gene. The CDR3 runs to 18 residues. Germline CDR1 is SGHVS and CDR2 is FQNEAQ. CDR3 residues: CASSLYATSGGESDEQFF. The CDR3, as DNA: TGTGCCAGCAGCTTATATGCGACTAGCGGGGGGGAATCGGATGAGCAGTTCTTC.

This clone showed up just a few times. DNA for the CDR3: TGTGCCAGCAGTGAAGCGGTCAGGGGTTCCGCAACTAATGAAAAACTGTTTTTT. Amino acids: CASSEAVRGSATNEKLFF. J is TRBJ1-4 and V is TRBV6-1; possible D gene TRBD1, 6 bases. The CDR3 runs to 18 residues. Germline CDR1 reads MNHNS; CDR2 reads SASEGT. V shed 0 bases and J shed 0 bases, with 14 bases lying between them.

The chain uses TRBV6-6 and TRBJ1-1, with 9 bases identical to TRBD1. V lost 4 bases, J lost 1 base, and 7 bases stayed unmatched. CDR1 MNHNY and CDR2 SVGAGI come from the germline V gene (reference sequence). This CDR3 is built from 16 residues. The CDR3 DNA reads TGTGCCAGCAGTTCGGACAGGGGTTTAGGGAACACTGAAGCTTTCTTT. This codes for CASSSDRGLGNTEAFF.

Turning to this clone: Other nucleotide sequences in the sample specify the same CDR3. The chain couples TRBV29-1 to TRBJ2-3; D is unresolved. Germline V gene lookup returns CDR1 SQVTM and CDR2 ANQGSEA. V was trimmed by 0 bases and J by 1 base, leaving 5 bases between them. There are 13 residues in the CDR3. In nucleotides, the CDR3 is TGCAGCGTTGAAGAAAGCGGCACAGATACGCAGTATTTT. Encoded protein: CSVEESGTDTQYF.